The next 21 T cell receptor beta chains were all read from a single sample in a study of cytomegalovirus exposure and HLA in healthy donors. PCR used 60 Vbeta primers and 13 Jbeta primers. Assay used: immunoSEQ multiplex PCR; TCRdb lists only in-frame clones, some missing. The sample lists roughly 120,000 clones; roughly 78% were seen once. The specimen was PBMCs. The receptors stem from a male donor in good health and CMV-seronegative.

The CDR3 region has the DNA TGTGCCAGCAGCTCTAGACGCTCGGACAGATACGGCTACACCTTC. As protein: CASSSRRSDRYGYTF. This chain uses TRBV7-2 with TRBJ1-2; D is perhaps TRBD1 (6 bases). V lost 4 bases to trimming and J lost 8 bases, with 20 bases between them. The CDR3 length is 15 residues. Germline CDR1 and CDR2: SGHTA and FQGNSA.

J is TRBJ1-1 and V is TRBV5-1; 9 nucleotides match TRBD1. The trim removed 5 bases at V and 1 base at J, leaving 12 bases unmatched. In germline, CDR1 is SGHRS, CDR2 YFSETQ. CDR3 length equals 17 residues. For the CDR3, the DNA is TGCGCCAGCAGGCGAACCGGGACAGGGTCGCCGAACACTGAAGCTTTCTTT. This codes for CASRRTGTGSPNTEAFF. The whole variable domain, remainder taken from reference TRBV5-1 and TRBJ1-1, is KAGVTQTPRYLIKTRGQQVTLSCSPISGHRSVSWYQQTPGQGLQFLFEYFSETQRNKGNFPGRFSGRQFSNSRSEMNVSTLELGDSALYLCASRRTGTGSPNTEAFFGQGTRLTVV.

The chain recombines TRBV27 with TRBJ1-4, with TRBD1 matching 10 bases. After removal of 8 bases from V and 9 bases from J, the junction contained 6 bases not matched to a gene. The CDR3 loop spans 13 amino acids. CDR1 is MNHEY and CDR2 is SMNVEV in the germline V gene (reference sequence). The CDR3 nucleotides read TGTGCCAGCCGCGGGACAGGGGCAAAAAAACTGTTTTTT. Translation gives CASRGTGAKKLFF.

This clone was counted a single time. V is TRBV6-6 and J is TRBJ1-2, with D possibly being TRBD1 (5 bases). This CDR3 has 15 residues. V lost 5 bases, J lost 5 bases, and 18 bases lay in between. Germline values: CDR1 MNHNY, CDR2 SVGAGI (reference sequence). CDR3 in DNA: TGTGCCAGCAGTAAGAAGACCGGACAACTTTATGGCTACACCTTC. This encodes CASSKKTGQLYGYTF.

As to this clone: A junction end diverges from the germline sequence, so it may reflect a read error. The chain links TRBV5-1 to TRBJ1-2, with TRBD1 identical over 7 bases. In germline, CDR1 is SGHRS, CDR2 YFSETQ. This CDR3 spans 16 amino acids. This CDR3 is CASSLASSGDSYVYTF. The CDR3 DNA reads as TGCGCCAGCAGCTTGGCCTCTTCAGGGGACAGCTATGTCTACACCTTC.

The V call is TRBV29-1, the J call TRBJ2-5, with 11 bases matching TRBD2. Germline CDR1 reads SQVTM; CDR2 reads ANQGSEA. The J segment lost 2 bases and the V segment lost 4 bases, leaving 9 bases of the junction unmatched. The CDR3 sequence is 16 residues long. In DNA form, the CDR3 reads TGCAGCGTTGGGTCCCTAGCGGGAGGACAACAAGAGACCCAGTACTTC. This translates into CSVGSLAGGQQETQYF.

This clone was counted between two and nine times. CDR3 nucleotides: TGTGCCAGCAGACAGGGGGCTCAGACCCAGTACTTC. This codes for CASRQGAQTQYF. The gene calls are TRBV6-6 and TRBJ2-5; 9 bases are shared with TRBD1. Germline V gives CDR1 MNHNY, CDR2 SVGAGI (reference sequence). The CDR3 spans 12 residues. J lost 6 bases, V lost 6 bases, and 2 bases had no gene match.

The chain has TRBV5-6 and TRBJ1-3; D not resolved. There are 15 residues in the CDR3. Germline V gene data show CDR1 as SGHDT and CDR2 as YYEEEE. The V gene lost 4 bases and the J gene lost 3 bases, with 14 bases spanning the gap. DNA of the CDR3: TGTGCCAGCAGCCGCGACGGACTAGGTGGAAACACCATATATTTT. This gives the protein CASSRDGLGGNTIYF. The complete variable domain, with remaining parts taken from reference TRBV5-6 and TRBJ1-3, reads DAGVTQSPTHLIKTRGQQVTLRCSPKSGHDTVSWYQQALGQGPQFIFQYYEEEERQRGNFPDRFSGHQFPNYSSELNVNALLLGDSALYLCASSRDGLGGNTIYFGEGSWLTVV.

The chain links TRBV29-1 to TRBJ1-1, with D unresolved. Germline V gives CDR1 SQVTM, CDR2 ANQGSEA. This CDR3 comprises 10 residues. V was shortened by 6 bases and J by 2 bases, with 4 bases between the two germline ends. The DNA for the CDR3 is TGCAGCGTCCTTAACACTGAAGCTTTCTTT. Translation: CSVLNTEAFF. Looking up the rest from reference TRBV29-1 and TRBJ1-1 gives the full variable domain: SAVISQKPSRDICQRGTSLTIQCQVDSQVTMMFWYRQQPGQSLTLIATANQGSEATYESGFVIDKFPISRPNLTFSTLTVSNMSPEDSSIYLCSVLNTEAFFGQGTRLTVV.

This chain connects TRBV11-2 to TRBJ1-3; the D is unclear. Trimming removed 2 bases at V and 4 bases at J, with 9 bases between. CDR3 length: 14 amino acids. From germline, CDR1 is SGHAT and CDR2 FQNNGV. CDR3 in amino acids: CASSLRETGNTIYF. As DNA, the CDR3 is TGTGCCAGCAGCTTAAGGGAGACGGGAAACACCATATATTTT.

This chain links TRBV5-1 with TRBJ1-2, with 8 bases matching TRBD1. Germline assignment: CDR1 SGHRS and CDR2 YFSETQ. V dropped 6 bases and J dropped 4; count of bases not matched to a gene: 14. The CDR3 has 16 residues. CDR3 DNA: TGCGCCAGCACCCCGTCCCCCGGACAGGGATCCTATGGCTACACCTTC. It codes for CASTPSPGQGSYGYTF.

V and J are TRBV27 and TRBJ1-2, with 7 bases fitting TRBD1. The CDR3 loop spans 15 amino acids. From germline, CDR1 is MNHEY and CDR2 SMNVEV (reference sequence). Trimming at V came to 5 bases and at J to 6 bases, leaving 12 bases not matched to a gene. DNA for the CDR3: TGTGCCAGCAGTATCCGACAGGGTCGGGGAGATGGCTACACCTTC. It encodes CASSIRQGRGDGYTF.

This clone was seen once. The genes are TRBV12-5 and TRBJ1-5; 9 bases agree with TRBD1. Germline assignment: CDR1 LGHNT and CDR2 FRNRAP. The CDR3 totals 15 residues. V dropped 4 bases and J dropped 4; count of bases not matched to a gene: 5. The CDR3 nucleotides are TGTGCTAGTGGTTCAGGGACAGGGAAAAATCAGCCCCAGCATTTT. Its translation: CASGSGTGKNQPQHF.

The chain couples TRBV7-9 to TRBJ1-4, with D possibly being TRBD1 (5 bases). The CDR3 is 17 amino acids. Germline V gene lookup returns CDR1 SEHNR and CDR2 FQNEAQ (reference sequence). Trimming stripped 3 bases from V and 5 bases from J, with 19 bases between. The CDR3 sequence is CASSFSQGGQSNEKLFF. In DNA form, the CDR3 reads TGTGCCAGCAGCTTCTCCCAGGGCGGTCAGAGCAATGAAAAACTGTTTTTT.

This clone was counted once. The chain couples TRBV15 to TRBJ2-1; 9 bases align to TRBD2. Germline V lookup: CDR1 LNHNV, CDR2 YYDKDF (reference sequence). V was clipped by 1 base and J by 12 bases; unmatched bases: 19. CDR3 size: 18 residues. CDR3 nucleotide sequence: TGTGCCACCAGCAGAGGGGGGTGGCGGGAGGGCCAGTTGTTTGGGCAGTTCTTC. As protein: CATSRGGWREGQLFGQFF.

The chain employs TRBV7-3 and TRBJ2-5; TRBD1 matches 8 bases. The DNA end is more similar to TRBJ2-7, so the J call may be wrong. The CDR3 runs 15 residues. Germline CDR1 is SGHTA and CDR2 is FQGTGA. For the CDR3, the DNA is TGTGCCAGCAGCCCCGGACAGGGCGTCTCCTACGAGCAGTACTTC. Translated: CASSPGQGVSYEQYF.

This sequence joins TRBV19 and TRBJ1-5, with D tentatively TRBD1 (6 bases). The CDR3 is made up of 15 amino acids. Germline V gives CDR1 LNHDA, CDR2 SQIVND (reference sequence). V was trimmed by 6 bases and J by 7 bases, leaving 19 bases between them. This CDR3 reads CASREPYRAKQPQHF. Written as DNA, the CDR3 is TGTGCCAGTAGAGAACCCTACAGGGCTAAGCAGCCCCAGCATTTT.

The gene calls are TRBV29-1 and TRBJ1-5; tentative D call: TRBD1 (6 bases). CDR1 SQVTM and CDR2 ANQGSEA come from the germline V gene. The length of the CDR3 is 13 residues. V was cut by 4 bases and J by 1 base, with 8 bases left in between. As DNA, the CDR3 is TGCAGCGTTGGGGACACGAGCAATCAGCCCCAGCATTTT. It translates to CSVGDTSNQPQHF.

CDR3 protein: CASSQAGGGPYEQYF. The CDR3 DNA reads TGTGCCAGCAGCCAAGCAGGGGGCGGACCGTACGAGCAGTACTTC. J is TRBJ2-7 and V is TRBV14; 8 bases match TRBD1. Germline CDR1 reads SGHDN; CDR2 reads FVKESK. This CDR3 region has 15 residues. With 1 base clipped from V and 4 bases from J, the junction kept 6 bases outside the gene matches.

V gene TRBV18 combines with J gene TRBJ2-5; TRBD1 aligns across 7 bases. The CDR3 covers 16 residues. Per the germline V gene, CDR1 is KGHSH and CDR2 is LQKENI. After removal of 4 bases from V and 1 base from J, the junction contained 9 bases not matched to a gene. The CDR3 coding sequence is TGTGCCAGCTCACAACGGGTCCGGGACAGCCAAGAGACCCAGTACTTC. Translation gives CASSQRVRDSQETQYF.

This chain joins TRBV5-1 and TRBJ2-5, with 7 bases fitting TRBD1. This CDR3 region has 16 residues. With V trimmed by 0 bases and J by 2 bases, 7 bases remained unmatched. Germline values: CDR1 SGHRS, CDR2 YFSETQ. The CDR3 DNA follows: TGCGCCAGCAGCTTGGCTAAGGCAGGGGGACAAGAGACCCAGTACTTC. Translating gives CASSLAKAGGQETQYF.